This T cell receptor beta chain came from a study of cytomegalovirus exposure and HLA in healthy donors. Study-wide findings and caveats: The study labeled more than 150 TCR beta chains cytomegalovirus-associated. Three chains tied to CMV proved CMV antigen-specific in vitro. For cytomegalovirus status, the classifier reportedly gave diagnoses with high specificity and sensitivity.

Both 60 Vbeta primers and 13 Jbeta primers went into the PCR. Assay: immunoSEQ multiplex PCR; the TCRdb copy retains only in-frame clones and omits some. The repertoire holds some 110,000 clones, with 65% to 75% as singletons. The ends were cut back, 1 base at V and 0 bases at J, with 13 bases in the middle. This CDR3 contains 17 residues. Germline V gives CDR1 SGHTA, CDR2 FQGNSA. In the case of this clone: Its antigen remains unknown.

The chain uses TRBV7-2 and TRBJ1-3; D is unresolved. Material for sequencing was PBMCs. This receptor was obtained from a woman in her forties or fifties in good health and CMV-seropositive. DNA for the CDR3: TGTGCCAGCAGCTTAGTGAGCTTCCAAAACTCTGGAAACACCATATATTTT. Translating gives CASSLVSFQNSGNTIYF.